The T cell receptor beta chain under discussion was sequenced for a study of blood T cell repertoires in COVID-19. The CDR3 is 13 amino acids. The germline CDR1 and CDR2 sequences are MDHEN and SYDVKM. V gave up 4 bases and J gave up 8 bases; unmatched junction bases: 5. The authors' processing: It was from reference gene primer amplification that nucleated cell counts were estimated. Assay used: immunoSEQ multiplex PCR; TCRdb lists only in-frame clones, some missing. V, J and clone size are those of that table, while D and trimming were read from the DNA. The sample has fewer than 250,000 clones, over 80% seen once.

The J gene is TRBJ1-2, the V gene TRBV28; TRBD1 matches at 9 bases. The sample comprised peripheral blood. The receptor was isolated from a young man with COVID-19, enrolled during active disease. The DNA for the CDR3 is TGTGCCAGCAGTTCCGGACAGGGGACGGGCTACACCTTC. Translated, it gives CASSSGQGTGYTF.